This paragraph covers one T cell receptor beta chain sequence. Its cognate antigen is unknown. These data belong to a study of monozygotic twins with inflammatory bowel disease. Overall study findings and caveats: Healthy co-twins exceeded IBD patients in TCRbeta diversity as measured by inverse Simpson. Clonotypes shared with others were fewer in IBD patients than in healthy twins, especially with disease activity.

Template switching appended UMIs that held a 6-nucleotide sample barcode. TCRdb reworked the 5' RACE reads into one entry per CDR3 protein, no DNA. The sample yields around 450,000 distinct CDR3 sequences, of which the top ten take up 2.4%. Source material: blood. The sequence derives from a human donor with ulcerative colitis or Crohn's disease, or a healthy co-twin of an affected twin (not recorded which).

The CDR3 reads CASSRKETEAFF. The rearrangement joins TRBV7-9 to TRBJ1-1. From germline, CDR1 is SEHNR and CDR2 FQNEAQ (reference sequence). The CDR3 extends over 12 amino acids.